This T cell receptor beta chain emerged from a study of blood T cell repertoires in COVID-19. Trimming removed 3 bases from V and 3 bases from J; junction bases left unmatched: 4. This CDR3 region has 15 residues. CDR1 is MDHEN and CDR2 is SYDVKM in the germline V gene. The repertoire was sequenced with immunoSEQ multiplex PCR; TCRdb's copy has only in-frame clones and lacks some. The sample contains 180,000 or so clones, more than 75% of which appear only once. Sequencing used peripheral blood. J is TRBJ1-2 and V is TRBV28; 10 nucleotides match TRBD1. The clonotype comes from a man between 18 and 29 years old with active or convalescent COVID-19. This CDR3 is CASSFGTGDDYGYTF. In nucleotides, the CDR3 is TGTGCCAGCAGTTTTGGGACAGGGGATGACTATGGCTACACCTTC.